This is a list of T cell receptor beta chains from one sample in a study of shared clonotypes between healthy human individuals. TCRdb's table, derived via immunoSEQ multiplex PCR, lists solely in-frame clones and lacks some. This sample has almost 750,000 clones, with roughly 72% found just once. Input material: memory CD4+ T cells sorted from blood. The receptor set was obtained from a woman in her 30s in good health. CDR3s leave out the opening cysteine and the closing phenylalanine or tryptophan. Fields, in order: J gene, V gene, CDR3 protein.

j_call: TRBJ1-4
v_call: TRBV5-1
cdr3_aa: ASSLAGVSNEKLF

j_call: TRBJ2-1
v_call: TRBV7-8
cdr3_aa: ASSPRGPLSYNEQF

j_call: TRBJ1-5
v_call: TRBV6-6
cdr3_aa: ASSQDFGGNQPQH

j_call: TRBJ2-1
v_call: TRBV27
cdr3_aa: ASSLRRAVYNEQF

j_call: TRBJ2-7
v_call: TRBV2
cdr3_aa: ASRPSGAWPYEQY

j_call: TRBJ2-5
v_call: TRBV5-1
cdr3_aa: ASSRIGPRETQY

j_call: TRBJ1-1
v_call: TRBV11-2
cdr3_aa: ASSLIRANTEAF

j_call: TRBJ2-1
v_call: TRBV27
cdr3_aa: ATRWSREGLYNEQF

j_call: TRBJ2-1
v_call: TRBV11-3
cdr3_aa: ASSPASGSNNEQF

j_call: TRBJ2-1
v_call: TRBV5-1
cdr3_aa: ASSWGLAGNEQF

j_call: TRBJ1-5
v_call: TRBV7-2
cdr3_aa: ASSPDALSNQPQH

j_call: TRBJ1-5
v_call: TRBV6-5
cdr3_aa: ASSHSTAQPQH

j_call: TRBJ1-2
v_call: TRBV19
cdr3_aa: ASSIDGISANYGYT

j_call: TRBJ2-1
v_call: TRBV19
cdr3_aa: ASSMSGGSRLEQF

j_call: TRBJ2-4
v_call: TRBV19
cdr3_aa: ASGVGNIQY

j_call: TRBJ2-7
v_call: TRBV14
cdr3_aa: ASSQVTRVEQY

j_call: TRBJ1-4
v_call: TRBV19
cdr3_aa: ASSIERGTNEKLF

j_call: TRBJ2-1
v_call: TRBV7-7
cdr3_aa: ASSPGQEAYNEQF

j_call: TRBJ2-5
v_call: TRBV5-1
cdr3_aa: ASSLAFIGEETQY

j_call: TRBJ1-5
v_call: TRBV5-1
cdr3_aa: ASSLGSPGQPQH

j_call: TRBJ2-3
v_call: TRBV9
cdr3_aa: ASSVGTSGRLVDTQY

j_call: TRBJ1-2
v_call: TRBV4-1
cdr3_aa: ASSQGPGRGAGEGYT

j_call: TRBJ1-2
v_call: TRBV27
cdr3_aa: ASSRGTSLYGYT

j_call: TRBJ1-3
v_call: TRBV6-1
cdr3_aa: ASSVQERFTSGNTIY

j_call: TRBJ2-3
v_call: TRBV29-1
cdr3_aa: SVHRDSTDTQY

j_call: TRBJ2-5
v_call: TRBV28
cdr3_aa: ASSLRRRETQY

j_call: TRBJ2-7
v_call: TRBV27
cdr3_aa: RSGRGYEQY

j_call: TRBJ1-5
v_call: TRBV5-1
cdr3_aa: ASSLGGGDQPQH

j_call: TRBJ2-3
v_call: TRBV10-1
cdr3_aa: ASSDGRGGDTQY

j_call: TRBJ1-1
v_call: TRBV25-1
cdr3_aa: ASSEPVGGVAF

j_call: TRBJ1-2
v_call: TRBV28
cdr3_aa: ASNGGQGVYGYT

j_call: TRBJ1-2
v_call: TRBV10-3
cdr3_aa: AISGGQGQYYGYT

j_call: TRBJ1-3
v_call: TRBV7-2
cdr3_aa: ASSSTVGTIRNTIY

j_call: TRBJ2-1
v_call: TRBV4-2
cdr3_aa: ASSHSGTSGFSEQF

j_call: TRBJ2-1
v_call: TRBV6-6
cdr3_aa: ASRTGLAPSNEQF

j_call: TRBJ1-3
v_call: TRBV14
cdr3_aa: ASSPTGGHTIY

j_call: TRBJ2-5
v_call: TRBV10-2
cdr3_aa: ASSQTGVGETQY

j_call: TRBJ2-5
v_call: TRBV7-9
cdr3_aa: ASSRDRLGPQETQY

j_call: TRBJ1-5
v_call: TRBV28
cdr3_aa: ASRNANQPQH

j_call: TRBJ2-1
v_call: TRBV11-2
cdr3_aa: ASSLDGAFSYNEQF

j_call: TRBJ1-1
v_call: TRBV11-3
cdr3_aa: ASSQRRDTEAF

j_call: TRBJ2-3
v_call: TRBV18
cdr3_aa: ASSPFKGDTQY

j_call: TRBJ1-5
v_call: TRBV30
cdr3_aa: AWSPDSNQPQH

j_call: TRBJ2-2
v_call: TRBV11-1
cdr3_aa: ASSFPTSLANTGELF

j_call: TRBJ1-4
v_call: TRBV15
cdr3_aa: ATSREWDSEKLF

j_call: TRBJ2-3
v_call: TRBV29-1
cdr3_aa: SVDVWAERTDTQY

j_call: -
v_call: TRBV6-5
cdr3_aa: ASSYDRAFHEQY

j_call: TRBJ2-7
v_call: TRBV13
cdr3_aa: ASSSPLGAGFSYEQY

j_call: TRBJ2-1
v_call: TRBV28
cdr3_aa: ASSRGLAGSFNEQF

j_call: TRBJ1-4
v_call: TRBV2
cdr3_aa: ASAGQSYEKLF

j_call: TRBJ1-2
v_call: TRBV15
cdr3_aa: ATSRGAGAGGYT

j_call: TRBJ2-5
v_call: TRBV19
cdr3_aa: ASSIVTGGQETQY

j_call: TRBJ1-4
v_call: TRBV4-2
cdr3_aa: ASSQVATNEKLF

j_call: TRBJ2-3
v_call: TRBV2
cdr3_aa: ASSQTPAGGGTDTQY

j_call: TRBJ1-2
v_call: TRBV25-1
cdr3_aa: ASSERDSYGYT

j_call: TRBJ1-3
v_call: TRBV7-9
cdr3_aa: ASSQTVSGNTIY

j_call: TRBJ2-1
v_call: TRBV10-3
cdr3_aa: AIRHESGSSYNEQF

j_call: TRBJ1-6
v_call: TRBV7-9
cdr3_aa: ASSPGGNSPLH